This TCR beta chain came from a study of coeliac disease. Study outcomes and limitations: In active celiac disease, intraepithelial and lamina propria TRB and TRG repertoires were less clonal than controls.

The V and J ends lost 0 bases and 3 bases respectively, with 6 bases between them. There are 13 residues in the CDR3. Germline V gene sequence: CDR1 SGHRS, CDR2 YFSETQ. The method was immunoSEQ multiplex PCR; TCRdb's version includes in-frame clones alone and lacks a portion of them. The sample includes 5,400 or so clones, 54% of them seen just once. Notes on this clone: Its antigen is not identified.

V usage is TRBV5-1 and J usage is TRBJ2-5; no clear D. This clonotype was sampled from a woman aged 30 to 39 with active celiac disease. The specimen sequenced was intraepithelial lymphocytes from the gut. CDR3: CASSLAVEETQYF. In DNA, the CDR3 is TGCGCCAGCAGCTTGGCCGTAGAAGAGACCCAGTACTTC. The full variable domain, with the rest looked up from reference TRBV5-1 and TRBJ2-5, is KAGVTQTPRYLIKTRGQQVTLSCSPISGHRSVSWYQQTPGQGLQFLFEYFSETQRNKGNFPGRFSGRQFSNSRSEMNVSTLELGDSALYLCASSLAVEETQYFGPGTRLLVL.